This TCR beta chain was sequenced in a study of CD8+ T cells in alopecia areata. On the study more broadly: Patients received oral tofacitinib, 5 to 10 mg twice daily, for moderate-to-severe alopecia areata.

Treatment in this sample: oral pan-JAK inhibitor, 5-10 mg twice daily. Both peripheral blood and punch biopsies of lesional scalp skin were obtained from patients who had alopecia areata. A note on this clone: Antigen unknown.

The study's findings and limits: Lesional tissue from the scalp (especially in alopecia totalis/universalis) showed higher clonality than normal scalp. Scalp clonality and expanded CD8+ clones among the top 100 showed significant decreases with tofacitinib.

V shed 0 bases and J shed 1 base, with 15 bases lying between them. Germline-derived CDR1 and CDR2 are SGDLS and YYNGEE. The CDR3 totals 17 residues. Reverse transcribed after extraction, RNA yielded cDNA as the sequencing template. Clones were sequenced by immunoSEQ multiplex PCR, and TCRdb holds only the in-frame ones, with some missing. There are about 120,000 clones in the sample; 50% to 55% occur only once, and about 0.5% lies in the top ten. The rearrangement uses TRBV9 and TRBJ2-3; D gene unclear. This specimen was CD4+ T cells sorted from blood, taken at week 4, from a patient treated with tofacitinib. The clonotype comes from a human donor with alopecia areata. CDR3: CASSVATRSRGTDTQYF. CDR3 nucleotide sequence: TGTGCCAGCAGCGTAGCTACACGGAGCAGAGGCACAGATACGCAGTATTTT.